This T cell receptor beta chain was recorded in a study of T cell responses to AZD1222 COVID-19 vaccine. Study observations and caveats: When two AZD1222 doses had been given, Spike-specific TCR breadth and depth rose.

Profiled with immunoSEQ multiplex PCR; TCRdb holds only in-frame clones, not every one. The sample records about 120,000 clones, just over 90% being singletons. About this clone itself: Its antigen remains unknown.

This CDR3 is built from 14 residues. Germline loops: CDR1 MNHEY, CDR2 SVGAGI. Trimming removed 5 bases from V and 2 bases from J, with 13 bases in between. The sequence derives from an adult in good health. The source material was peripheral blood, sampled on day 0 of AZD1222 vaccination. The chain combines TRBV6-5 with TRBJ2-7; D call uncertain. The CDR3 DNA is TGTGCCAGCAGTAGGAATGCAGGTACCTACGAGCAGTACTTC. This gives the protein CASSRNAGTYEQYF.